The 9 T cell receptor beta chains below come from one sample, sequenced in a study of OX40 agonist ivuxolimab in advanced cancers. Profiling relied on immunoSEQ multiplex PCR, and the TCRdb table lists in-frame clones only, not all of them. Among 5,600 or so clones listed, approximately 80% were seen once. The source material was CD4+ or CD8+ T cells sorted from blood, sampled in a trial of the OX40 agonist ivuxolimab. The receptors come from an adult with an advanced solid tumor such as melanoma, head and neck, liver or kidney cancer.

This clone turned up a few times. The V gene is TRBV27, the J gene TRBJ2-5, with TRBD1 identical over 12 bases. The V and J ends lost 5 bases and 5 bases, in that order; junction bases with no gene match: 3. The germline gives CDR1 MNHEY, CDR2 SMNVEV (reference sequence). The CDR3 contains 14 residues. The CDR3 DNA is TGTGCCAGCAGTGCCGGGACAGGGGGCGAGACCCAGTACTTC. It translates to CASSAGTGGETQYF.

The rearrangement links TRBV19 to TRBJ2-7, with 7 positions matching TRBD1. Trimming at V came to 2 bases and at J to 2 bases, leaving 3 bases not matched to a gene. This CDR3 is built from 14 residues. The V gene's germline CDR1 is LNHDA and CDR2 SQIVND (reference sequence). CDR3 nucleotide sequence: TGTGCCAGTAGTATAACCGACAGGGCCTACGAGCAGTACTTC. This translates into CASSITDRAYEQYF.

The gene calls are TRBV7-6 and TRBJ2-2; D possibly matches TRBD1 or TRBD2 (5 bases each). Germline CDR1 SGHVS, CDR2 FNYEAQ. The CDR3 spans 13 residues. V lost 5 bases to trimming and J lost 7 bases, with 11 bases between them. CDR3 DNA: TGTGCCAGCAGCATGGGGGTGGTCGGGGAGCTGTTTTTT. It specifies CASSMGVVGELFF.

The V and J genes are TRBV6-5 and TRBJ1-4, with 8 bases aligning to TRBD1. The CDR3 extends over 15 amino acids. Germline loops: CDR1 MNHEY, CDR2 SVGAGI. The ends lost 0 bases at V and 5 bases at J; junction bases unmatched: 2. The CDR3, as DNA: TGTGCCAGCAGTTACTCGACAGGGGTAAATGAAAAACTGTTTTTT. Encoded protein: CASSYSTGVNEKLFF.

There are a few counts of this clone. V gene TRBV7-3 combines with J gene TRBJ2-7; unclear D gene. V was trimmed by 2 bases and J by 5 bases, leaving 4 bases between them. Germline values: CDR1 SGHTA, CDR2 FQGTGA. The CDR3 length is 11 residues. The CDR3 DNA follows: TGTGCCAGCAGCTTAGGTAACGAGCAGTACTTC. Protein: CASSLGNEQYF.

The chain couples TRBV4-3 to TRBJ2-7; the match to TRBD1 covers 7 bases. This CDR3 contains 14 residues. Germline V gene data show CDR1 as LGHNA and CDR2 as YSLEER. V dropped 1 base and J dropped 2; count of bases not matched to a gene: 2. The CDR3 DNA is TGCGCCAGCAGCCAAGGGACAGGAACCTACGAGCAGTACTTC. It yields the protein CASSQGTGTYEQYF.

This rearrangement joins TRBV5-1 to TRBJ1-5; a possible D gene is TRBD1 (5 bases). Trimming left V 8 bases short and J 0 bases short, with 6 bases between. The CDR3 is 12 residues long. Germline V lookup: CDR1 SGHRS, CDR2 YFSETQ. CDR3 bases: TGCGCCAGGGGGGGTAGCAATCAGCCCCAGCATTTT. Protein product: CARGGSNQPQHF.

V usage is TRBV19 and J usage is TRBJ1-4; D not certain. The CDR3 consists of 12 residues. Germline V gene data show CDR1 as LNHDA and CDR2 as SQIVND (reference sequence). V lost 5 bases, J lost 4 bases, and 5 bases lay in between. CDR3 DNA: TGTGCCAGTAGTCGCATTAATGAAAAACTGTTTTTT. This translates into CASSRINEKLFF.

This chain connects TRBV6-1 to TRBJ2-7; D unresolved. The CDR3 totals 13 residues. Trimming stripped 7 bases from V and 3 bases from J, with 13 bases between. Germline V lookup: CDR1 MNHNS, CDR2 SASEGT. The CDR3 DNA reads TGTGCCAGCACTGGTGGCCACCTCTACGAGCAGTACTTC. It translates to CASTGGHLYEQYF.